This T cell receptor beta chain was sequenced during a study of Ad26.COV2.S vaccination and SARS-CoV-2 variants (dated by TCRdb to about 2021). Looking at the study overall: Donors in the vaccine arm were drawn from COV1001, a multicentre, randomized, double-blind, placebo-controlled phase I-IIa trial testing Ad26.COV2.S in healthy adults. A total of approximately 32 samples were included in the TCR-sequenced set, comprising about 20 Ad26.COV2.S vaccine recipients, 5 placebo recipients and 8 SARS-CoV-2 convalescent individuals. Dosing of Ad26.COV2.S was intramuscular, at either 5x10^10 or 1x10^11 viral particles, delivered as one shot or as two shots spaced 56 days apart. Blinding of investigators to trial group allocation was maintained during experiments and outcome assessment. TCRbeta repertoire sequencing was used to assess the specificity and breadth of SARS-CoV-2-reactive T cell receptors after Ad26.COV2.S vaccination. Participants in the trial were split at random into five groups of five each, receiving low-dose or high-dose Ad26.COV2.S once or twice, or else placebo on both occasions.

In the case of this clone: What antigen it recognizes has not been identified. Base qualities were left out, and no much larger clone turns up one base away.

The treatment or condition label on this specimen signifies: some 20 received Ad26.COV2.S at low or high dose, single or two shots; about 5 received placebo; per-sample allocation not given. Repertoires of vaccine and placebo recipients were sequenced from samples collected on day 63 after the first injection. Cohort 1b enrolled about 25 adults aged 18-55 years at a single site in Boston, USA, between 29 July and 7 August 2020. Ad26.COV2.S was a replication-incompetent adenovirus type 26 vector that expressed a prefusion-stabilized SARS-CoV-2 spike protein derived from the original Wuhan strain. Overall results and qualifications from the work: Non-spike TCR breadth was comparable between vaccine and placebo recipients, consistent with the vaccine containing only spike. Spike-specific TCR breadth was higher in Ad26.COV2.S recipients than in placebo recipients (P = 0.0014). Substantial breadth of spike-specific CD8+ and CD4+ T cell responses was reported after vaccination. It was noted by the authors that total T cell responses may have been underestimated by the TCR breadth and depth analyses. Comparing responses between vaccine doses or regimens was not something the study was powered to do.

The immunoSEQ Assay was the method used to sequence TCRbeta CDR3 regions. After extraction, genomic DNA underwent amplification by bias-controlled multiplex PCR, followed by high-throughput sequencing. The paper's processing steps were these. Collapsing and filtering of sequences were performed to quantify the absolute abundance of each unique TCRbeta CDR3 region. T cell fraction was estimated by normalizing TCRbeta template counts to usable DNA, which was measured by amplifying reference genes present in all nucleated cells. Repertoire TCRs were annotated as SARS-CoV-2-specific by exact matching of V gene, CDR3 amino acid sequence and J gene to a known reactive TCR set. The reference SARS-CoV-2 TCR set came from MIRA and was filtered for enrichment in COVID-19-positive ImmuneCODE repertoires, removing public or cross-reactive TCRs. Using the MIRA antigens, annotated TCRs were further analysed by specific ORF or by position within an ORF. Depth was the summed frequency of annotated unique rearrangements, while breadth was defined as annotated unique rearrangements over total unique productive rearrangements. Group comparisons of TCR breadth used two-sided Wilcoxon rank-sum tests. Imported from immuneACCESS, the table was reduced by TCRdb to in-frame sequences with V and J called. These copies leave out some clones; in studies compared against another copy, an unresolved V gene accounts for under half, and the cause of the remainder is not known. V, J and clone size were drawn from that table, and D and trimming were deduced from the DNA. In all, the sample holds 350,000 to 600,000 clones, and around 89% of those were seen once. The ten largest clones capture over 1.5% of the sample.

CDR1 and CDR2, looked up from the germline V gene, are MGHRA and YSYEKL. At the junction V is shortened by 2 bases and J by 1 base; bases outside the gene matches: 5. Spanning cysteine to phenylalanine, the CDR3 consists of 17 amino acids. The entry retains the CDR3 DNA only, 51 bases that are in frame from base 1. The rearranged chain carries TRBV4-1 and TRBJ2-3; 11 bases in between match TRBD2. The clonotype was recovered from a person aged 18 to 65 who received the Ad26.COV2.S COVID-19 vaccine or a placebo. The sample consisted of peripheral blood, taken in a trial of Ad26.COV2.S vaccine versus placebo. The nucleotide sequence is given as TGCGCCAGCAGCCAAACACCGGGACTAGCGGGCACAGATACGCAGTATTTT. It translates to CASSQTPGLAGTDTQYF.